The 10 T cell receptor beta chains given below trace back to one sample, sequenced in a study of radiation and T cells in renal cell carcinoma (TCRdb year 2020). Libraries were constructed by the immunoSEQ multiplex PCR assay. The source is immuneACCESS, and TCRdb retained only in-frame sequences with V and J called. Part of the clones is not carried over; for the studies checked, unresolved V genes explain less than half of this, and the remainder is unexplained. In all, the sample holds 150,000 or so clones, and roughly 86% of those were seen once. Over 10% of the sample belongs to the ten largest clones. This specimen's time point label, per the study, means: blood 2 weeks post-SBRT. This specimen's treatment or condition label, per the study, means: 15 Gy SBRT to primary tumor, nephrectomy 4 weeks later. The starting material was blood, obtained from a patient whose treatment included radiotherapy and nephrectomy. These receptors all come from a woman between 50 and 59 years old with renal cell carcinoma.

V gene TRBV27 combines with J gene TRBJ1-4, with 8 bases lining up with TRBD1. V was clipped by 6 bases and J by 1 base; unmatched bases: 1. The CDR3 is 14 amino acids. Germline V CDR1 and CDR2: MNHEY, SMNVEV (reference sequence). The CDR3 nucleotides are TGTGCCAGCAGGGACAGGGAAACTAATGAAAAACTGTTTTTT. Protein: CASRDRETNEKLFF. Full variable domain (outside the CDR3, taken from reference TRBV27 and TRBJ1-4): EAQVTQNPRYLITVTGKKLTVTCSQNMNHEYMSWYRQDPGLGLRQIYYSMNVEVTDKGDVPEGYKVSRKEKRNFPLILESPSPNQTSLYFCASRDRETNEKLFFGSGTQLSVL.

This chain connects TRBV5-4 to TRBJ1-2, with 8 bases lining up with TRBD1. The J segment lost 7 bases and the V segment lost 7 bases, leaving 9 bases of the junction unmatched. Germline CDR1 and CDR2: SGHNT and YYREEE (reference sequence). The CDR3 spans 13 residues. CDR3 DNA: TGTGCCAGCCGTTCAGGGGGCTCCGGTGGCTACACCTTC. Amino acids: CASRSGGSGGYTF. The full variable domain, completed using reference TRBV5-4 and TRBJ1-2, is ETGVTQSPTHLIKTRGQQVTLRCSSQSGHNTVSWYQQALGQGPQFIFQYYREEENGRGNFPPRFSGLQFPNYSSELNVNALELDDSALYLCASRSGGSGGYTFGSGTRLTVV.

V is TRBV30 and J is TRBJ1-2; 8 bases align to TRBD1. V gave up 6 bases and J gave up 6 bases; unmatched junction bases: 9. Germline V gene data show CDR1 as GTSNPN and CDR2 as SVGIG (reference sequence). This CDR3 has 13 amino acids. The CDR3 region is CACHRGGTDGYTF. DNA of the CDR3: TGTGCCTGTCACAGGGGGGGTACGGATGGCTACACCTTC.

The DNA of the CDR3 is TGTGCCAGCAGTCCCGGGGCTTACAATGAGCAGTTCTTC. This gives the protein CASSPGAYNEQFF. The genes are TRBV6-1 and TRBJ2-1; tentatively, D is TRBD1 or TRBD2 (5 bases each). Deletions cut 5 bases from V and 4 bases from J, with 9 bases between. The CDR3 has 13 residues. The V gene's germline CDR1 is MNHNS and CDR2 SASEGT.

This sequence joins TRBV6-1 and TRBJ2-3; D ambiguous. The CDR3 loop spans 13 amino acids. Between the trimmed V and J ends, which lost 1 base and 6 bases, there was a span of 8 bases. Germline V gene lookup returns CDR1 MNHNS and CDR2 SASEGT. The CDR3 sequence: CASSEGPWDTQYF. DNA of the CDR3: TGTGCCAGCAGTGAAGGCCCGTGGGATACGCAGTATTTT.

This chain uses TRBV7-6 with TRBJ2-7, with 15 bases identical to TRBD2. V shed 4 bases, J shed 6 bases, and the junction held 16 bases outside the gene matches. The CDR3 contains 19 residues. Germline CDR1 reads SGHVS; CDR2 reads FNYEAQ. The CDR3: CASSSTPGTSGGQRIEQYF. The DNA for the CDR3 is TGTGCCAGCAGCTCCACCCCCGGGACTAGCGGGGGGCAACGTATCGAGCAGTACTTC.

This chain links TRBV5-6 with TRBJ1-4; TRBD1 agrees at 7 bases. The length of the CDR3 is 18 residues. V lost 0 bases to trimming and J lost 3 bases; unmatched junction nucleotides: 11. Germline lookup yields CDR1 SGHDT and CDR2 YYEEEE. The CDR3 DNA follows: TGTGCCAGCAGCTTGGGACAGGGAGGTTACTTACCTAATGAAAAACTGTTTTTT. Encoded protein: CASSLGQGGYLPNEKLFF.

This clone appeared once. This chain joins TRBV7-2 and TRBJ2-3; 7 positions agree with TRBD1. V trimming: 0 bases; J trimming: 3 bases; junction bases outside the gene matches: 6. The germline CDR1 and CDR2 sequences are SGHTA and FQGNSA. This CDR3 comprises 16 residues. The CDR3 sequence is CASSLAGTAATDTQYF. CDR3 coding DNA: TGTGCCAGCAGCTTAGCTGGGACAGCGGCTACAGATACGCAGTATTTT.

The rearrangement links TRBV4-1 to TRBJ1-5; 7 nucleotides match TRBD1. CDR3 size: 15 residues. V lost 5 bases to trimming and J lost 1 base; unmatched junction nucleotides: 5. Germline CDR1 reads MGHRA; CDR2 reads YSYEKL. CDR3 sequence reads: CASSRTGESNQPQHF. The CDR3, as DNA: TGCGCCAGCAGCAGGACAGGCGAAAGCAATCAGCCCCAGCATTTT.

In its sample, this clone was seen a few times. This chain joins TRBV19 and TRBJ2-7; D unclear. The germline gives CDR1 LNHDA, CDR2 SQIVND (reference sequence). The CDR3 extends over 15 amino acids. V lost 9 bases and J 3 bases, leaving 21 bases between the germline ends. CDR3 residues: CASRTDRSQVYEQYF. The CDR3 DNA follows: TGTGCCAGCAGGACGGATAGATCTCAGGTCTACGAGCAGTACTTC.